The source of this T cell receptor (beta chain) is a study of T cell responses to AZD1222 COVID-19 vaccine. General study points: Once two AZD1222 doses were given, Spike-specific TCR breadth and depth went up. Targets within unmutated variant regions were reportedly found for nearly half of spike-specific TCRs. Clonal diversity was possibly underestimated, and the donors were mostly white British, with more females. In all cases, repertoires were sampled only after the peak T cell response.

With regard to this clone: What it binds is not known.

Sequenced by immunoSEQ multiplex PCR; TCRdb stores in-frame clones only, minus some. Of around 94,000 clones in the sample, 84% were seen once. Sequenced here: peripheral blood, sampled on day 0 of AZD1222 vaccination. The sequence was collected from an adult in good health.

CDR3 residues: CASSTTSPGPWDYGYTF. The CDR3 region has the DNA TGTGCCAGTAGTACCACTTCCCCAGGGCCCTGGGACTATGGCTACACCTTC. The V and J genes are TRBV19 and TRBJ1-2, with D possibly being TRBD1 (5 bases). V was trimmed by 4 bases and J by 3 bases, leaving 21 bases between them. This CDR3 contains 17 residues. The germline CDR1 and CDR2 sequences are LNHDA and SQIVND (reference sequence).